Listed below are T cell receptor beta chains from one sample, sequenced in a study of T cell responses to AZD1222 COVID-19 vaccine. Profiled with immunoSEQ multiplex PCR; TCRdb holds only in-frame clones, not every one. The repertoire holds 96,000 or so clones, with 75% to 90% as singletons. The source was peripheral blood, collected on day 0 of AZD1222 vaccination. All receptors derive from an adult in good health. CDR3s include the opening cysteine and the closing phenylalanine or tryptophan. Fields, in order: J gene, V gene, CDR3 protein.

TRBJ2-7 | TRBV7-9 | CASSLAAGGRYEQYF
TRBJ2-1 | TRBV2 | CASSGTGPLSYNEQFF
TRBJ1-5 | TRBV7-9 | CASSQTGGGGGNQPQHF
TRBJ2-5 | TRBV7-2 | CASSSGQKETQYF
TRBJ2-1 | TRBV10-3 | CAISESTGENEQFF
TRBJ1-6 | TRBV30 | CAWMGDRQNSPLHF
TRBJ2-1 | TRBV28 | CASSQPDREGKQFF
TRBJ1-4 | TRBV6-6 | CASTKTDGTNEKLFF
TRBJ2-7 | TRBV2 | CASTGGRVSYEQYF
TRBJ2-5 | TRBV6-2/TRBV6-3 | CASSTGETQYF
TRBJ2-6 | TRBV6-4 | CASSANQGASSGANVLTF
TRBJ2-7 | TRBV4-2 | CASSQEWVRPGAYEQYF
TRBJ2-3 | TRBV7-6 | CASSLRSSGSTDTQYF
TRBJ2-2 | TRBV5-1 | CASSRTESNTGELFF
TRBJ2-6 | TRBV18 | CASSPPGQSGANVLTF
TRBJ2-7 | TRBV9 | CASTPRDSVVYEQYF
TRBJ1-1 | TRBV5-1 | CASRIGQGAEAFF
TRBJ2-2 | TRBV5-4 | CASSLELFTPGELFF
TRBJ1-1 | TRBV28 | CASSSWGQPNTEAFF
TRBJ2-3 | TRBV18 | CASSLLGRADTDTQYF
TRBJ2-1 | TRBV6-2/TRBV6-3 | CASSLLSGSSYNEQFF
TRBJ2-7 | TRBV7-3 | CASIPSGSYEQYF
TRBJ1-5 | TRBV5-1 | CASSLDGEGRQPQHF
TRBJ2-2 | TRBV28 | CASSLGISGELFF